The present TCR beta chain was sequenced within a study of blood T cells in healthy people across ages. With regard to this clonotype: Its antigen remains unidentified.

The use of a sample-barcoded 5' primer and a J-beta primer mix characterized a second PCR of roughly 6 to 12 cycles. TCRdb re-called the 5' RACE reads with MiXCR, one entry per CDR3 protein. Among about 930,000 distinct CDR3 sequences listed, approximately 32% were seen once. V was clipped by 7 bases and J by 3 bases; unmatched bases: 17. The CDR3 is 18 residues long. From germline, CDR1 is LNHDA and CDR2 SQIVND (reference sequence). Study-level findings and limits: Across the age range, TCR beta diversity per million T cells fell in a roughly linear way.

The data were also submitted as part of a second study, on T cells of mothers and their children. From that paper: Extracted RNA, in its entirety, went into cDNA synthesis at approximately 1.5 ug per 15 ul. Unrelated pairs and related pairs have their TCR recombination output shaped similarly by thymic selection. Sequencing revealed no T cell clones that were persistent and microchimeric.

The chain has TRBV19 and TRBJ2-2; 7 nucleotides agree with TRBD1. Specimen: blood. This clonotype was obtained from a woman aged 35 to 49 in good health. The CDR3 nucleotides read TGTGCCAGTAAATCGTCGGGACAGATTTTAAGGGACACCGGGGAGCTGTTTTTT. It specifies CASKSSGQILRDTGELFF.